This T cell receptor (beta chain) is drawn from a study of CD8 T cells in Susac syndrome. Sequencing of TCR beta was undertaken in CD8+ and CD4+ T cells derived from blood. Random hexamers served to reverse transcribe about 0.45 to 1 ug RNA. By means of immunoSEQ multiplex PCR, TCR beta CDR3 spanning 54 Vbeta and 13 Jbeta underwent amplification. A single record per CDR3 protein comes from TCRdb applying MiXCR to the immunoSEQ multiplex PCR reads. The repertoire has 150,000 to 200,000 distinct CDR3 sequences, approximately 94% of them found once; the top ten carry roughly 0.099%. Sequencing was done on a sample of CD4+ T cells from PBMCs. The clonotype originates from a human donor with multiple sclerosis.

The CDR3 coding sequence is TGTGCCAGCAGCCGGCAGACAGGGGAGACTGAAGCTTTCTTT. The encoded protein is CASSRQTGETEAFF. This chain links TRBV12-3 or TRBV12-4 with TRBJ1-1; 8 bases are a match to TRBD1. This CDR3 contains 14 residues. The ends lost 6 bases at V and 5 bases at J; junction bases unmatched: 8.